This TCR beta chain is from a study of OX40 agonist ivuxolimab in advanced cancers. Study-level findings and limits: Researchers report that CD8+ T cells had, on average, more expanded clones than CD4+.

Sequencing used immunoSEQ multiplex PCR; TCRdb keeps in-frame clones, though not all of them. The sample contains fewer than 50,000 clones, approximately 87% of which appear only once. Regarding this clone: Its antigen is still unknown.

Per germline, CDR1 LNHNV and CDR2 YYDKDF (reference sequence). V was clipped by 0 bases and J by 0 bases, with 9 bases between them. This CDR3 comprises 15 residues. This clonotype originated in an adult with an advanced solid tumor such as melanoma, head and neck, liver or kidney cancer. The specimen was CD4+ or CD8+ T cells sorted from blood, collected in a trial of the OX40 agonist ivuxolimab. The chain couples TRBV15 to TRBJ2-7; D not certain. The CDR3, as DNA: TGTGCCACCAGCAGAGATCTGGGAAGCTCCTACGAGCAGTACTTC. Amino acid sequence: CATSRDLGSSYEQYF.